The 13 T cell receptor beta chains in this list originate from one sample, sequenced in a study of T cell repertoires in cytomegalovirus infection. Each CDR3 protein gets one entry after TCRdb re-called the reads with MiXCR. The sample shows about 130,000 distinct CDR3 sequences, roughly 9% of them seen only once. Source material: PBMCs. These receptors came from a human donor in good health (CMV status not recorded). Some clones in this sample may be carry-over from other donors' samples.

J is TRBJ1-1 and V is TRBV27; D gene uncertain. CDR1 is MNHEY, CDR2 SMNVEV, per germline (reference sequence). Trimming stripped 5 bases from V and 5 bases from J, with 9 bases between. This CDR3 spans 12 amino acids. The CDR3 bases are TGTGCCAGCAGTGCCCAAGGGACTGAAGCTTTCTTT. Translating gives CASSAQGTEAFF.

The chain carries TRBV20-1 and TRBJ1-5, with D maybe TRBD1 (6 bases). Trimming stripped 5 bases from V and 4 bases from J, with 18 bases between. The CDR3 is made up of 15 amino acids. Per germline, CDR1 DFQATT and CDR2 SNEGSKA (reference sequence). The CDR3 nucleotides are TGCAGTGCTCCCGGCGCGACAGGTACAAATCAGCCCCAGCATTTT. Translated: CSAPGATGTNQPQHF.

This clonotype was observed a few times. CDR3 in amino acids: CASSPDQRLAKNIQYF. In DNA form, the CDR3 reads TGTGCCAGCAGTCCGGACCAGCGACTAGCCAAAAACATTCAGTACTTC. J is TRBJ2-4 and V is TRBV2; D call uncertain. The germline gives CDR1 SNHLY, CDR2 FYNNEI. V lost 5 bases and J 0 bases, leaving 14 bases between the germline ends. This CDR3 has 16 residues.

This clonotype has a count of ten or more. This chain links TRBV28 with TRBJ2-7, with D perhaps TRBD1 or TRBD2 (5 bases each). Germline V lookup: CDR1 MDHEN, CDR2 SYDVKM. CDR3 length: 15 residues. Between the trimmed V and J ends, which lost 8 bases and 4 bases, there was a span of 21 bases. The CDR3 protein is CASAQTGLPLYEQYF. CDR3 nucleotides: TGTGCCAGCGCCCAAACGGGGCTCCCTCTTTACGAGCAGTACTTC.

The chain links TRBV12-3 or TRBV12-4 to TRBJ1-3; possible D gene TRBD1, 6 bases. The CDR3 is made up of 14 amino acids. Deletions cut 7 bases from V and 0 bases from J, with 10 bases between. The CDR3 protein is CASNQGFSGNTIYF. The CDR3 DNA follows: TGTGCCAGCAATCAGGGGTTCTCTGGAAACACCATATATTTT.

V and J are TRBV11-3 and TRBJ2-2, with D uncertain. Per germline, CDR1 SGHNT and CDR2 YENEEA. This CDR3 is built from 14 residues. V lost 5 bases and J 4 bases, leaving 11 bases between the germline ends. The CDR3: CASSQTQSTGELFF. CDR3 DNA: TGTGCCAGCAGCCAGACACAGAGCACCGGGGAGCTGTTTTTT.

The table lists this clonotype with many counts. The V gene is TRBV7-2, the J gene TRBJ1-3; a weak D match, TRBD1 (6 bases). Germline V gene data show CDR1 as SGHTA and CDR2 as FQGNSA. The CDR3 covers 14 residues. V gave up 5 bases and J gave up 4 bases, with 12 bases separating them. CDR3 nucleotides: TGTGCCAGCAGCCGAGGGGGGGACGGAAACACCATATATTTT. Its translation: CASSRGGDGNTIYF.

The sample holds many counts of this clonotype. This chain joins TRBV6-5 and TRBJ1-6; D call uncertain. Germline assignment: CDR1 MNHEY and CDR2 SVGAGI. The CDR3 has 14 amino acids. V lost 2 bases and J lost 9, with 11 bases in between. CDR3 amino acids: CASSYRDGFSPLHF. The CDR3 coding sequence is TGTGCCAGCAGTTACAGGGATGGTTTTTCACCCCTCCACTTT.

The chain links TRBV11-2 to TRBJ2-1; the match to TRBD2 covers 8 bases. The CDR3 spans 18 residues. Germline V CDR1 and CDR2: SGHAT, FQNNGV. V trimming: 5 bases; J trimming: 3 bases; junction bases outside the gene matches: 15. The CDR3 coding sequence is TGTGCCAGCAGCCCGGCTAGCGGGCCGTCGGAATTCTACAATGAGCAGTTCTTC. It translates to CASSPASGPSEFYNEQFF.

This clonotype showed up just a few times. The rearrangement joins TRBV6-2 or TRBV6-3 to TRBJ1-1; TRBD1 might be the D (5 bases). Germline-derived CDR1 and CDR2 are MNHEY and SVGEGT. The CDR3 consists of 15 residues. Between the trimmed V and J ends, which lost 8 bases and 1 base, there was a span of 17 bases. The CDR3 is CASGGGPEGNTEAFF. The DNA for the CDR3 is TGTGCCAGCGGTGGGGGACCCGAGGGGAACACTGAAGCTTTCTTT.

This clonotype was counted ten times or more. V and J are TRBV11-3 and TRBJ2-5, with 7 bases that match TRBD1. The CDR3 loop spans 13 amino acids. The V gene end was trimmed by 5 bases and the J gene end by 5 bases; junction bases not matched to a gene: 5. Germline CDR1 SGHNT, CDR2 YENEEA. Here the CDR3 DNA reads TGTGCCAGCAGCCAGACAGGGATTGAGACCCAGTACTTC. Amino acid sequence: CASSQTGIETQYF. Together with reference TRBV11-3 and TRBJ2-5, the CDR3 gives the full variable domain: EAGVVQSPRYKIIEKKQPVAFWCNPISGHNTLYWYLQNLGQGPELLIRYENEEAVDDSQLPKDRFSAERLKGVDSTLKIQPAELGDSAVYLCASSQTGIETQYFGPGTRLLVL.

This clonotype was counted ten times or more. The V gene is TRBV12-3 or TRBV12-4, the J gene TRBJ1-5; D not certain. V lost 6 bases and J lost 1, with 4 bases in between. This CDR3 region has 12 residues. The CDR3 reads CASRHSNQPQHF. The CDR3 nucleotides are TGTGCCAGCAGGCACAGCAATCAGCCCCAGCATTTT.

This clonotype was observed many times. This chain joins TRBV7-2 and TRBJ2-2; 7 bases align to TRBD1. The V segment lost 5 bases and the J segment 5 bases; nucleotides outside the gene matches: 14. This CDR3 region has 17 residues. Germline values: CDR1 SGHTA, CDR2 FQGNSA. Here the CDR3 DNA reads TGTGCCAGCAGCACCCGATTACAGGGGAGAGGGACCGGGGAGCTGTTTTTT. Protein sequence: CASSTRLQGRGTGELFF.